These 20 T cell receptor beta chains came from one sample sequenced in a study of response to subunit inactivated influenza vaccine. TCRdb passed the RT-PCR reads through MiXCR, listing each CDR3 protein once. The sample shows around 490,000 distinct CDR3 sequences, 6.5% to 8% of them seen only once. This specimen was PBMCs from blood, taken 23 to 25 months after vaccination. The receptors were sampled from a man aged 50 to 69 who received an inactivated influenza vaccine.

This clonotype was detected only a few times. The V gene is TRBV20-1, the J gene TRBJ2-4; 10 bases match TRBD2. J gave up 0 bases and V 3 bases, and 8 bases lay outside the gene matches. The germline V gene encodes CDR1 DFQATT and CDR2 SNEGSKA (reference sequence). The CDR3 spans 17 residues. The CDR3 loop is CSARFLAGDLAKNIQYF. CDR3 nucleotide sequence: TGCAGTGCTAGGTTTCTAGCGGGAGACCTAGCCAAAAACATTCAGTACTTC.

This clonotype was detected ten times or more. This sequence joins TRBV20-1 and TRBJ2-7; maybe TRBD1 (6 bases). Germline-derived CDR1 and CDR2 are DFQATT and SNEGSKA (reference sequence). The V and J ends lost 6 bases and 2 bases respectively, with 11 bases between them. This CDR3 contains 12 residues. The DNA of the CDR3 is TGCAGTGCCGGACAGAGCACCTACGAGCAGTACTTC. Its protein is CSAGQSTYEQYF.

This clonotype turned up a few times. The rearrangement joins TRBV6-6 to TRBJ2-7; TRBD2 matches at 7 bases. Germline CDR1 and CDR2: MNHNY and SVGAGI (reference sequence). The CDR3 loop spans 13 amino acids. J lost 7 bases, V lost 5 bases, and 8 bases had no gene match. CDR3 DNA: TGTGCCAGCAGTCTATCAGAGCGGGGAGAGCAGTACTTC. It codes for CASSLSERGEQYF.

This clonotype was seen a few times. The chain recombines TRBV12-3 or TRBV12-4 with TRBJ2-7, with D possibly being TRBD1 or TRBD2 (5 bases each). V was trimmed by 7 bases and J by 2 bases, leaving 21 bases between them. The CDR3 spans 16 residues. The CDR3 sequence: CASTPALGQGPYEQYF. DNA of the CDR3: TGTGCCAGCACCCCTGCCTTAGGGCAGGGACCCTACGAGCAGTACTTC.

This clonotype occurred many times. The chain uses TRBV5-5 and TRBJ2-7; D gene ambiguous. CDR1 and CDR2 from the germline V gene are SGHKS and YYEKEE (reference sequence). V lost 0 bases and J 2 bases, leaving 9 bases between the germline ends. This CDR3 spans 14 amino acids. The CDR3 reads CASSLGQETYEQYF. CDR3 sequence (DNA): TGTGCCAGCAGCTTGGGCCAGGAGACCTACGAGCAGTACTTC.

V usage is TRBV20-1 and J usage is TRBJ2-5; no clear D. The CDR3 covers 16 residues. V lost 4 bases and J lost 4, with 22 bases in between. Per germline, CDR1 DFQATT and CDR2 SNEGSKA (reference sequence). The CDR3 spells CSATSIRTTLVETQYF. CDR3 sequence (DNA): TGCAGTGCTACCTCTATTAGAACTACTCTGGTAGAGACCCAGTACTTC.

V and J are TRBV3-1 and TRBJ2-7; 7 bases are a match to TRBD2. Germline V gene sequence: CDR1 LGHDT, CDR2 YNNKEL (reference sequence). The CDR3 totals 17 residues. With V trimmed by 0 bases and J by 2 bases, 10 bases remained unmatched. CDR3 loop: CASSQDLSSGDPYEQYF. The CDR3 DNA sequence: TGTGCCAGCAGCCAAGATCTATCCAGCGGGGACCCCTACGAGCAGTACTTC.

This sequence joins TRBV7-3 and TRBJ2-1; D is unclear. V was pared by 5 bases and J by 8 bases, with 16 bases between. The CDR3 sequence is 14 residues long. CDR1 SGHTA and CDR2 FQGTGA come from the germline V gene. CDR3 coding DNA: TGTGCCAGCAGCACCGGACCGCAGGCCGATGAGCAGTTCTTC. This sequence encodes CASSTGPQADEQFF.

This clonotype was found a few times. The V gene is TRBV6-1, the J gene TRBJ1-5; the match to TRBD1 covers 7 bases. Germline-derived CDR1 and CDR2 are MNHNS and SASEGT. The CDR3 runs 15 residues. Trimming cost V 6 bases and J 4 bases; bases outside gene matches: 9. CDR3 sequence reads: CASSMGQTSNQPQHF. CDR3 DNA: TGTGCCAGCAGCATGGGACAGACTTCTAATCAGCCCCAGCATTTT.

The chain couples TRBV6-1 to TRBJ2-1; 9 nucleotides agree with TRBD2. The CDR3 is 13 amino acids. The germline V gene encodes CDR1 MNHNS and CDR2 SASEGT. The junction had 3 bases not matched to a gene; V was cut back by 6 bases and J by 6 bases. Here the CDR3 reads CASRAGGVNEQFF. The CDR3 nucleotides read TGTGCCAGCAGGGCGGGGGGGGTCAATGAGCAGTTCTTC.

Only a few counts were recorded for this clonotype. The CDR3 reads CSARGRWETQYF. The CDR3 region has the DNA TGCAGTGCTAGAGGACGGTGGGAGACCCAGTACTTC. V gene TRBV20-1 combines with J gene TRBJ2-5; unclear D gene. V lost 1 base to trimming and J lost 5 bases, with 8 bases between them. Germline CDR1 reads DFQATT; CDR2 reads SNEGSKA (reference sequence). The CDR3 extends over 12 amino acids.

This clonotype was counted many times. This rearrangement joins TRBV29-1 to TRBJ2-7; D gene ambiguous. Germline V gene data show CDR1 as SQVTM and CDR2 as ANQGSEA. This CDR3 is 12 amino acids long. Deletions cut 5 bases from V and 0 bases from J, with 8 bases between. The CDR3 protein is CSVKKSSYEQYF. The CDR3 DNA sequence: TGCAGCGTTAAGAAGAGCTCCTACGAGCAGTACTTC.

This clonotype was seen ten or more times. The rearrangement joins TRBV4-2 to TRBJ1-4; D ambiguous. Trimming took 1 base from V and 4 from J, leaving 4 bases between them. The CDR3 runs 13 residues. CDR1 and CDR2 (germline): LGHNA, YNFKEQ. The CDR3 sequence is CASSQALNEKLFF. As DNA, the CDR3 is TGTGCCAGCAGCCAAGCTCTTAATGAAAAACTGTTTTTT.

The DNA of the CDR3 is TGCAGTGCTAGAGATCGACTAGCGGGGGTGAGGGAGACCCAGTACTTC. It codes for CSARDRLAGVRETQYF. V and J are TRBV20-1 and TRBJ2-5; 12 bases align to TRBD2. CDR1 and CDR2 from the germline V gene are DFQATT and SNEGSKA (reference sequence). This CDR3 is built from 16 residues. The V segment lost 0 bases and the J segment 5 bases; nucleotides outside the gene matches: 7.

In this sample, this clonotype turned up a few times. CDR3 loop: CASSLASGEKLFF. DNA for the CDR3: TGTGCCAGCAGCTTAGCGTCGGGTGAAAAACTGTTTTTT. V and J are TRBV7-9 and TRBJ1-4; D is uncertain. V was pared by 0 bases and J by 7 bases, with 6 bases between. Germline V gives CDR1 SEHNR, CDR2 FQNEAQ (reference sequence). This CDR3 spans 13 amino acids.

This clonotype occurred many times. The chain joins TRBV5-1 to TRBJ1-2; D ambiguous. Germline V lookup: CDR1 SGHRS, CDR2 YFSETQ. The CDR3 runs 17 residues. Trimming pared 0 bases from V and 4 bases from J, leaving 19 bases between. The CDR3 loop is CASSLVSGGELFYGYTF. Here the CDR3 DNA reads TGCGCCAGCAGCTTGGTTTCAGGCGGGGAATTGTTCTATGGCTACACCTTC. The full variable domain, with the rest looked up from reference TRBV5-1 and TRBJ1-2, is KAGVTQTPRYLIKTRGQQVTLSCSPISGHRSVSWYQQTPGQGLQFLFEYFSETQRNKGNFPGRFSGRQFSNSRSEMNVSTLELGDSALYLCASSLVSGGELFYGYTFGSGTRLTVV.

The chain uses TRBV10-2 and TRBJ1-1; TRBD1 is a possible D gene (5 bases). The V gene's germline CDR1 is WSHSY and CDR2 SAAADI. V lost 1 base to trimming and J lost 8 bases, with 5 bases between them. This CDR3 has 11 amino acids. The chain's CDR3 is CASSEWTEAFF. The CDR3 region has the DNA TGCGCCAGCAGTGAGTGGACAGAAGCTTTCTTT.

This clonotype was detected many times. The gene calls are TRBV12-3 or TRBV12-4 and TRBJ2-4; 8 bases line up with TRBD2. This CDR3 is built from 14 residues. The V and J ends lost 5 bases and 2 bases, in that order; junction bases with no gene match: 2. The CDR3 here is CASSPSGSKNIQYF. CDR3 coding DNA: TGTGCCAGCAGTCCTAGCGGGTCCAAAAACATTCAGTACTTC.

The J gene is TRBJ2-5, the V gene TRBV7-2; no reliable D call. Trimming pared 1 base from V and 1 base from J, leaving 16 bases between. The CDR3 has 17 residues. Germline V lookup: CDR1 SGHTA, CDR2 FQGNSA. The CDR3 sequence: CASSLVGTGFSQETQYF. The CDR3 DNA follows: TGTGCCAGCAGCTTAGTCGGAACCGGTTTCTCCCAAGAGACCCAGTACTTC.

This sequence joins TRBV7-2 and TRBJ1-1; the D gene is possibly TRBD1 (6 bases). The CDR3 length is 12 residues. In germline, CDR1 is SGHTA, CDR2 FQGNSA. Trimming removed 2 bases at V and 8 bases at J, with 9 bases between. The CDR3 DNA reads TGTGCCAGCAGCTTATGGACAGACGAAGCTTTCTTT. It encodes CASSLWTDEAFF.